This is a list of T cell receptor beta chains from one sample in a study of CD4+ T cells in melanoma. The method was immunoSEQ multiplex PCR; TCRdb's version includes in-frame clones alone and lacks a portion of them. The sample carries some 13,000 clones, around 68% recorded once. Source material: cells from a culture (not recorded whether cultured in vitro). The receptors derive from a human donor with melanoma. CDR3s include the opening cysteine and the closing phenylalanine or tryptophan. Each record gives: clone size, V gene, D gene, J gene, CDR3 protein, CDR3 DNA. The D gene is left open where the match is weak. Size tells how often a clone was seen (once, few, many) or the class of an expanded clone, and some rows leave it out.

clone size: few
V gene: TRBV6-5
D gene: NA
J gene: TRBJ2-7
CDR3 protein: CASRPRLLGVYEQYF
CDR3 DNA: TGTGCCAGCAGACCCCGACTTTTGGGGGTCTACGAGCAGTACTTC

clone size: NA
V gene: TRBV9
D gene: TRBD1
J gene: TRBJ1-1
CDR3 protein: CASSPRQGMNTEAFF
CDR3 DNA: TGTGCCAGCAGCCCTCGACAGGGGATGAACACTGAAGCTTTCTTT

clone size: NA
V gene: TRBV6-1
D gene: TRBD2
J gene: TRBJ2-1
CDR3 protein: CASSVLAGAHNEQFF
CDR3 DNA: TGTGCCAGCAGCGTCCTAGCGGGGGCCCACAATGAGCAGTTCTTC

clone size: NA
V gene: TRBV5-1
D gene: TRBD1
J gene: TRBJ2-7
CDR3 protein: CASSPEVVGQGFQYF
CDR3 DNA: TGCGCCAGCAGCCCCGAGGTAGTGGGACAGGGGTTCCAGTACTTC

clone size: NA
V gene: TRBV5-1
D gene: NA
J gene: TRBJ2-2
CDR3 protein: CASSLTGNTGELFF
CDR3 DNA: TGCGCCAGCAGCTTAACAGGGAACACCGGGGAGCTGTTTTTT

clone size: NA
V gene: TRBV2
D gene: NA
J gene: TRBJ2-7
CDR3 protein: CASSESAGTYEQYF
CDR3 DNA: TGTGCCAGCAGTGAATCCGCAGGGACCTACGAGCAGTACTTC

clone size: NA
V gene: TRBV5-4
D gene: TRBD2
J gene: TRBJ2-2
CDR3 protein: CASSRGLAGTGELFF
CDR3 DNA: TGTGCCAGCAGCCGAGGACTAGCGGGCACCGGGGAGCTGTTTTTT

clone size: NA
V gene: TRBV5-1
D gene: NA
J gene: TRBJ1-6
CDR3 protein: CASSLGPRGNSPLHF
CDR3 DNA: TGCGCCAGCAGCTTGGGTCCTCGGGGAAATTCACCCCTCCACTTT

clone size: NA
V gene: TRBV7-9
D gene: TRBD2
J gene: TRBJ2-1
CDR3 protein: CASSLAQSGGANEQFF
CDR3 DNA: TGTGCCAGCAGCTTAGCGCAAAGCGGGGGGGCCAATGAGCAGTTCTTC

clone size: NA
V gene: TRBV11-2
D gene: TRBD2
J gene: TRBJ2-1
CDR3 protein: CASSLGLVNEQFF
CDR3 DNA: TGTGCCAGCAGCTTGGGACTAGTGAATGAGCAGTTCTTC

clone size: NA
V gene: TRBV5-1
D gene: NA
J gene: TRBJ2-7
CDR3 protein: CASSFGTPSYEQYF
CDR3 DNA: TGCGCCAGCAGCTTCGGGACGCCTTCCTACGAGCAGTACTTC

clone size: NA
V gene: TRBV4-1
D gene: NA
J gene: TRBJ1-3
CDR3 protein: CASSQQIYKASGNTIYF
CDR3 DNA: TGCGCCAGCAGCCAGCAAATCTACAAAGCCTCTGGAAACACCATATATTTT

clone size: NA
V gene: TRBV23-1
D gene: NA
J gene: TRBJ1-2
CDR3 protein: CASRTYGYTF
CDR3 DNA: TGCGCCAGCAGGACCTATGGCTACACCTTC

clone size: NA
V gene: TRBV6-5
D gene: NA
J gene: TRBJ1-3
CDR3 protein: CASSSPRASGSAYF
CDR3 DNA: TGTGCCAGCAGCTCCCCCAGGGCCTCTGGAAGCGCATATTTT

clone size: NA
V gene: TRBV5-4
D gene: NA
J gene: TRBJ1-6
CDR3 protein: CASSPPGGTPLHF
CDR3 DNA: TGTGCCAGCAGCCCGCCGGGGGGGACACCCCTCCACTTT

clone size: NA
V gene: TRBV28
D gene: TRBD1
J gene: TRBJ1-5
CDR3 protein: CASSFQGGFQPQHF
CDR3 DNA: TGTGCCAGCAGTTTCCAGGGGGGGTTTCAGCCCCAGCATTTT

clone size: few
V gene: TRBV19
D gene: NA
J gene: TRBJ1-2
CDR3 protein: CATNPDSADGYTF
CDR3 DNA: TGTGCCACCAACCCAGACAGTGCGGACGGCTACACCTTC

clone size: NA
V gene: TRBV19
D gene: NA
J gene: TRBJ1-1
CDR3 protein: CASSKGYRVNTEAFF
CDR3 DNA: TGTGCCAGTAGTAAAGGGTACAGGGTGAACACTGAAGCTTTCTTT

clone size: once
V gene: TRBV15
D gene: NA
J gene: TRBJ1-4
CDR3 protein: CATSRDKDTVEKLFF
CDR3 DNA: TGTGCCACCAGCAGAGATAAGGATACGGTAGAAAAACTGTTTTTT

clone size: NA
V gene: TRBV10-3
D gene: TRBD2
J gene: TRBJ2-5
CDR3 protein: CAISHKSGGAQETQYF
CDR3 DNA: TGTGCCATCAGCCACAAGAGCGGGGGGGCACAAGAGACCCAGTACTTC

clone size: NA
V gene: TRBV7-9
D gene: NA
J gene: TRBJ1-1
CDR3 protein: CASRIIGTEAFF
CDR3 DNA: TGTGCCAGCAGGATTATCGGCACTGAAGCTTTCTTT

clone size: NA
V gene: TRBV11-1
D gene: NA
J gene: TRBJ1-6
CDR3 protein: CASSLASGRGPLHF
CDR3 DNA: TGTGCCAGCAGCTTAGCCTCTGGTCGGGGCCCCCTCCACTTT

clone size: few
V gene: TRBV5-1
D gene: TRBD1
J gene: TRBJ2-7
CDR3 protein: CASSLGGQGVSYEQYF
CDR3 DNA: TGCGCCAGCAGCTTGGGGGGACAGGGGGTGTCCTACGAGCAGTACTTC

clone size: NA
V gene: TRBV18
D gene: NA
J gene: TRBJ2-5
CDR3 protein: CASSPRSGRIQETQYF
CDR3 DNA: TGTGCCAGCTCACCACGGAGCGGGCGGATCCAAGAGACCCAGTACTTC

clone size: NA
V gene: TRBV5-5
D gene: TRBD1
J gene: TRBJ1-2
CDR3 protein: CASSLGQGDYGYTF
CDR3 DNA: TGTGCCAGCAGCTTGGGACAGGGAGACTATGGCTACACCTTC

clone size: few
V gene: TRBV18
D gene: NA
J gene: TRBJ1-5
CDR3 protein: CASSPLEAAGNQPQHF
CDR3 DNA: TGTGCCAGCTCACCACTCGAGGCCGCGGGCAATCAGCCCCAGCATTTT

clone size: NA
V gene: TRBV5-1
D gene: TRBD1
J gene: TRBJ2-5
CDR3 protein: CASGPTGTGGATQYF
CDR3 DNA: TGCGCCAGCGGACCAACCGGGACAGGGGGGGCGACCCAGTACTTC

clone size: NA
V gene: TRBV6-1
D gene: NA
J gene: TRBJ2-1
CDR3 protein: CASSEGPQLGPFF
CDR3 DNA: TGTGCCAGCAGTGAAGGACCTCAACTGGGACCGTTCTTC

clone size: NA
V gene: TRBV9
D gene: NA
J gene: TRBJ2-3
CDR3 protein: CASSVATSTAGNTDTQYF
CDR3 DNA: TGTGCCAGCAGCGTAGCTACTTCCACGGCGGGGAACACAGATACGCAGTATTTT